This T cell receptor beta chain originates from a study of blood T cell repertoires in COVID-19. This CDR3 spans 15 amino acids. Germline lookup yields CDR1 MDHEN and CDR2 SYDVKM. With 4 bases clipped from V and 4 bases from J, the junction kept 7 bases outside the gene matches. This clone was seen more than once but under ten times. Clones were read by immunoSEQ multiplex PCR, and TCRdb kept only the in-frame ones, dropping some. The sample shows 60,000 to 75,000 clones, 76% of them seen only once. Sequences were obtained from peripheral blood. This sequence joins TRBV28 and TRBJ2-7, with 10 positions matching TRBD1. The TCR comes from a woman of 80 years or more with acute or convalescent COVID-19. This chain's CDR3 is CASSSTGQGRYEQYF. CDR3 DNA: TGTGCCAGCAGTTCTACGGGACAGGGGAGGTACGAGCAGTACTTC.